The 5 T cell receptor beta chains below all came from one sample that was sequenced in a study of cytomegalovirus exposure and HLA in healthy donors (dated 2017 in TCRdb). The library was made by the immunoSEQ multiplex PCR assay. For the multiplex PCR, a mixture combining 60 forward primers for TCR Vbeta segments and 13 reverse primers for TCR Jbeta segments was used. TCRdb limited this immuneACCESS table to in-frame rearrangements with V and J called. A share of clones is missing; checked studies link under half to unresolved V genes, and the rest is unexplained. The sample table holds approximately 130,000 clones, of which roughly 70% were seen once. Roughly 3.1% of the sample is in the top ten clones. Specimen: PBMCs. These receptors originate from a man aged 30 to 45 in good health and CMV-seronegative.

The chain recombines TRBV6-6 with TRBJ2-1, with 11 bases matching TRBD2. After removal of 2 bases from V and 7 bases from J, the junction contained 7 bases not matched to a gene. The CDR3 contains 16 residues. Germline loops: CDR1 MNHNY, CDR2 SVGAGI (reference sequence). CDR3: CASSYILAGDRNEQFF. The DNA of the CDR3 is TGTGCCAGCAGTTACATACTAGCGGGAGATAGGAATGAGCAGTTCTTC.

This clone appeared a few times. This sequence joins TRBV28 and TRBJ2-7, with 7 positions matching TRBD1. The CDR3 contains 14 residues. Trimming removed 7 bases from V and 6 bases from J; junction bases left unmatched: 12. The V gene's germline CDR1 is MDHEN and CDR2 SYDVKM. The DNA for the CDR3 is TGTGCCAGCACTCTAACGACAGGGTTGGTCGAGCAGTACTTC. It translates to CASTLTTGLVEQYF.

In its sample, this clone was seen a few times. The V call is TRBV5-6, the J call TRBJ2-1; 9 nucleotides agree with TRBD1. The germline gives CDR1 SGHDT, CDR2 YYEEEE. CDR3 length equals 15 residues. V was pared by 0 bases and J by 9 bases, with 7 bases of the junction left unmatched. CDR3 in DNA: TGTGCCAGCAGCTTGGATTGGACAGGGGAAGGTGAGCAGTTCTTC. Its translation: CASSLDWTGEGEQFF.

The V and J genes are TRBV9 and TRBJ1-1; TRBD1 aligns across 9 bases. CDR3 size: 15 residues. Trimming at V came to 2 bases and at J to 3 bases, leaving 5 bases not matched to a gene. The germline V gene encodes CDR1 SGDLS and CDR2 YYNGEE. This CDR3 reads CASSVGTGLDTEAFF. Written as DNA, the CDR3 is TGTGCCAGCAGCGTGGGGACAGGGTTGGACACTGAAGCTTTCTTT.

The V and J genes are TRBV27 and TRBJ2-3; 11 bases agree with TRBD2. CDR3 length equals 15 residues. Germline V gene sequence: CDR1 MNHEY, CDR2 SMNVEV (reference sequence). Germline trimming cut 5 bases from V and 3 bases from J; bases unmatched to any gene: 4. CDR3 nucleotide sequence: TGTGCCAGCAGTATAGCGGGGGGGGTGACAGATACGCAGTATTTT. This gives the protein CASSIAGGVTDTQYF.